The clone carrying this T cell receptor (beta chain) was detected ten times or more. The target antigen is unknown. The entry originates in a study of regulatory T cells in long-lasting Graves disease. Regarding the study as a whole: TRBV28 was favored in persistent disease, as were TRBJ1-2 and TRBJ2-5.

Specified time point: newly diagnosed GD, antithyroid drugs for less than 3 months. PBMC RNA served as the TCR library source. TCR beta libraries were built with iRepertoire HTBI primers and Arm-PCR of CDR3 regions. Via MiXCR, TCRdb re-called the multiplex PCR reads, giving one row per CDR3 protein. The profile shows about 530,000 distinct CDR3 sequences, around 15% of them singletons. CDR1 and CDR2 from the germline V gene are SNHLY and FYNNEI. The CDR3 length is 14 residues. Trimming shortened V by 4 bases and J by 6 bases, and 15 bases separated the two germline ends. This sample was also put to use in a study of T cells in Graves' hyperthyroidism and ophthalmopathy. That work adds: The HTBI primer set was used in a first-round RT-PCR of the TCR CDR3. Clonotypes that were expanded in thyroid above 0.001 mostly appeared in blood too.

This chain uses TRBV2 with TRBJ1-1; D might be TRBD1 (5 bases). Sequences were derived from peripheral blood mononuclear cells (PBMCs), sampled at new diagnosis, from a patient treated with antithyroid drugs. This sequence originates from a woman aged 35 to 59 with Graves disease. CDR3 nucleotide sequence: TGTGCCAGCAGTGTTTTGGGGGGTTTCGCTGAAGCTTTCTTT. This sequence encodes CASSVLGGFAEAFF.